This T cell receptor (beta chain) was obtained from a study of T cells in Graves' hyperthyroidism and ophthalmopathy. Points from the study as a whole: A model of 13 V-J features distinguished ophthalmopathy from stable hyperthyroidism. Blood also contained most expanded thyroid clonotypes above 0.001.

The CDR3 totals 15 residues. Germline assignment: CDR1 SNHLY and CDR2 FYNNEI. Deletions cut 3 bases from V and 1 base from J, with 10 bases between. In its sample, this clonotype was seen many times. What it binds is unknown. Reasons for excluding patients were uncontrolled infection, other autoimmune disease, pregnancy or lactation. The diagnoses drew upon clinical symptoms, serum thyroxine and TRAb, thyroid ultrasound and orbital computed tomography. Using RNA transcripts as the source, TCR beta CDR3 regions were amplified. The HTBI set primed first-round TCR CDR3 RT-PCR. TCRdb itself ran the multiplex PCR reads through MiXCR, one entry per CDR3 protein. The data contain hundreds of thousands of distinct CDR3 sequences, 45% of them singletons.

The sequencing sample was made of peripheral blood or thyroid tissue (not recorded which). The gene calls are TRBV2 and TRBJ1-5, with a weak D call TRBD1 (5 bases). The sequence was obtained from an adult man with Graves' disease, either hyperthyroidism or ophthalmopathy (not recorded which). The CDR3 protein is CASSDGAWSNQPQHF. The DNA for the CDR3 is TGTGCCAGCAGTGACGGGGCGTGGAGCAATCAGCCCCAGCATTTT.